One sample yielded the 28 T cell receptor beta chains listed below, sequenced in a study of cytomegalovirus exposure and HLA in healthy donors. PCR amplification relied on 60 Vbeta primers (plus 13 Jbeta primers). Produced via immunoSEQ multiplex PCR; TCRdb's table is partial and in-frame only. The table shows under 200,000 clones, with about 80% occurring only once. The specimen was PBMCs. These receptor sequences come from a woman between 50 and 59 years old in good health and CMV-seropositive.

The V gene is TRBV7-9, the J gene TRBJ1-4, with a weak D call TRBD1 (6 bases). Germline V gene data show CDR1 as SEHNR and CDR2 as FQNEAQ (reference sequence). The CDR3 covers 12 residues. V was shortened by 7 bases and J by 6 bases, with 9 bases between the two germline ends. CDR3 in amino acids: CASTTGDEKLFF. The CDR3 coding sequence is TGTGCCAGCACGACAGGAGATGAAAAACTGTTTTTT.

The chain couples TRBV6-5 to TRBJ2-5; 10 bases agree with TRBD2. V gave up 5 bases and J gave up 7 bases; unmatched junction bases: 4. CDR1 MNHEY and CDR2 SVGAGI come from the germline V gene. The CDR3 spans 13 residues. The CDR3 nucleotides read TGTGCCAGCAGTGGGACTAGCGAAGGGACCCAGTACTTC. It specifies CASSGTSEGTQYF.

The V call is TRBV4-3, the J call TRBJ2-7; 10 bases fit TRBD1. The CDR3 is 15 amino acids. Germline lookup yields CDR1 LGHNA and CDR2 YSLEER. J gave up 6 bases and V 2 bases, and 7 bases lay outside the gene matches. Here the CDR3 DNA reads TGCGCCAGCAGCCAACCGGGACAGGGGTTTCTCGAGCAGTACTTC. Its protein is CASSQPGQGFLEQYF.

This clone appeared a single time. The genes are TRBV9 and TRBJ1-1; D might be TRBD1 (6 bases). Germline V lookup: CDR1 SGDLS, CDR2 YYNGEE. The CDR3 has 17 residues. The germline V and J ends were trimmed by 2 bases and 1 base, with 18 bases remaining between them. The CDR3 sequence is CASSVGLQGSENTEAFF. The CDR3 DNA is TGTGCCAGCAGCGTCGGCTTACAGGGTTCGGAGAACACTGAAGCTTTCTTT.

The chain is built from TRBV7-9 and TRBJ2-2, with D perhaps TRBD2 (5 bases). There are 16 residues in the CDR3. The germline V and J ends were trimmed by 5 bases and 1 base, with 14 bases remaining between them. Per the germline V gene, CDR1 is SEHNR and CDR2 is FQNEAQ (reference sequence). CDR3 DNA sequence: TGTGCCAGCAGCCCTCACCGGGGTGAGAACACCGGGGAGCTGTTTTTT. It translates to CASSPHRGENTGELFF.

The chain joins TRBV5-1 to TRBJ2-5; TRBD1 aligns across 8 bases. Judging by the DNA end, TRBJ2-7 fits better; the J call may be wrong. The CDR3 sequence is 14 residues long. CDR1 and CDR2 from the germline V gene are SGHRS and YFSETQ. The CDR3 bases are TGCGCCAGCAGCCTAGGACAGGGTTCCTACGAGCAGTACTTC. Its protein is CASSLGQGSYEQYF.

In DNA form, the CDR3 reads TGTGCCAGCAGCTTAGGGATCATAGGGGAGAACACTGAAGCTTTCTTT. This sequence encodes CASSLGIIGENTEAFF. The genes are TRBV7-6 and TRBJ1-1, with D perhaps matching TRBD1 (5 bases). Germline CDR1 reads SGHVS; CDR2 reads FNYEAQ. The CDR3 has 16 amino acids. V was shortened by 1 base and J by 1 base, with 13 bases between the two germline ends.

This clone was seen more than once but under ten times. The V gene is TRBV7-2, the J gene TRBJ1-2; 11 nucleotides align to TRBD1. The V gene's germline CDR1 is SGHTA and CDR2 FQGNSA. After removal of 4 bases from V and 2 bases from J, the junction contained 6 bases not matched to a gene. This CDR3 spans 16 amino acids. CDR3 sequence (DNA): TGTGCCAGCAGCTCCTGGGACAGGGGGATGAACTATGGCTACACCTTC. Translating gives CASSSWDRGMNYGYTF.

The chain's CDR3 is CASSLDRGRETQYF. The DNA for the CDR3 is TGTGCCAGCAGCCTCGACAGGGGCAGAGAGACCCAGTACTTC. The chain links TRBV7-9 to TRBJ2-5; TRBD1 matches 8 bases. Germline CDR1 reads SEHNR; CDR2 reads FQNEAQ (reference sequence). This CDR3 region has 14 residues. V lost 5 bases, J lost 4 bases, and 6 bases stayed unmatched.

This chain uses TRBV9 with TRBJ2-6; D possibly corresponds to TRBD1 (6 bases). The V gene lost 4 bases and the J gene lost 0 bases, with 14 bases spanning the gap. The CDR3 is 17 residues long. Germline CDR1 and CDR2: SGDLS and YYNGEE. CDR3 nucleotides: TGTGCCAGCAGCCCAGCTGGACAGTCCTCTGGGGCCAACGTCCTGACTTTC. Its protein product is CASSPAGQSSGANVLTF.

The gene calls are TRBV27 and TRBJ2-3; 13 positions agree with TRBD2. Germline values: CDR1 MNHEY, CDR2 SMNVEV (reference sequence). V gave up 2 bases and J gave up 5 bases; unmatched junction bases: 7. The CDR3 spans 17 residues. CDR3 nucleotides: TGTGCCAGCAGTTTACCGGGACTAGCGGGACGGATAGATACGCAGTATTTT. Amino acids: CASSLPGLAGRIDTQYF.

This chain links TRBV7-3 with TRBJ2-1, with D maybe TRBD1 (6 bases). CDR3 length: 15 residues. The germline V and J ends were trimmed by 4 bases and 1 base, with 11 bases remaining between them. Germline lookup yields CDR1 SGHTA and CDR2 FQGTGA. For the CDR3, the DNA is TGTGCCAGCAGCTCCCGACAGGTTTCCTACAATGAGCAGTTCTTC. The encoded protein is CASSSRQVSYNEQFF.

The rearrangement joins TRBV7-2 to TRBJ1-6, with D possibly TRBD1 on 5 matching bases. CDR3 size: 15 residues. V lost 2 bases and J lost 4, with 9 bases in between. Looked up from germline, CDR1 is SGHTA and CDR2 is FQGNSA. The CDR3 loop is CASSLMGQYNSPLHF. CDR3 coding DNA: TGTGCCAGCAGCTTAATGGGGCAATATAATTCACCCCTCCACTTT.

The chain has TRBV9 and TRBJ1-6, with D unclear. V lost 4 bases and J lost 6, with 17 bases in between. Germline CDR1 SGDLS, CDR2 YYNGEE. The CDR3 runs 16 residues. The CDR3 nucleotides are TGTGCCAGCAGCACGGTTTTCCCCACTTGTAATTCACCCCTCCACTTT. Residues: CASSTVFPTCNSPLHF.

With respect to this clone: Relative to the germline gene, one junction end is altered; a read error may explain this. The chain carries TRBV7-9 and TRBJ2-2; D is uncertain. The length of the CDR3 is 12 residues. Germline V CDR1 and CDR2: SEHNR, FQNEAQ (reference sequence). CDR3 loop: CSSTPHTGELFF. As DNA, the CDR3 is TGTTCCAGCACCCCTCACACCGGGGAGCTGTTTTTT.

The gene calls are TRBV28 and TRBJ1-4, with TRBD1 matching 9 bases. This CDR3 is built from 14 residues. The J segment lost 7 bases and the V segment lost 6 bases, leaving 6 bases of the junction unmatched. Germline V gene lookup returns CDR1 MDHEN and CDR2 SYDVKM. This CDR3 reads CASRAGQGPEKLFF. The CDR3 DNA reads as TGTGCCAGCAGGGCGGGACAGGGTCCTGAAAAACTGTTTTTT. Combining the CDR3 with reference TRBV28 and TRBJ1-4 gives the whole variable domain DVKVTQSSRYLVKRTGEKVFLECVQDMDHENMFWYRQDPGLGLRLIYFSYDVKMKEKGDIPEGYSVSREKKERFSLILESASTNQTSMYLCASRAGQGPEKLFFGSGTQLSVL.

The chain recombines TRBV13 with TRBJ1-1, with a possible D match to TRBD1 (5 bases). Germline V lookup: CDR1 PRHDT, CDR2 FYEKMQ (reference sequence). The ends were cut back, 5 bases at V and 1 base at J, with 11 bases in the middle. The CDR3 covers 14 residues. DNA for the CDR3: TGTGCCAGCAGCCCGGACACCAAGAACACTGAAGCTTTCTTT. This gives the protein CASSPDTKNTEAFF.

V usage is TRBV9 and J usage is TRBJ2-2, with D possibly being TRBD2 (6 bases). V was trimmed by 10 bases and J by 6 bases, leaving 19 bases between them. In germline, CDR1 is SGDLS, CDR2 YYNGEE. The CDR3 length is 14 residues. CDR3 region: CASRVEGRPGELFF. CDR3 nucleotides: TGTGCCTCCCGAGTAGAGGGGAGGCCCGGGGAGCTGTTTTTT.

CDR3 sequence: CASSDTGGERYEQYF. The CDR3 DNA reads TGTGCCAGCAGTGACACAGGGGGCGAAAGATACGAGCAGTACTTC. This chain uses TRBV2 with TRBJ2-7, with TRBD1 matching over 9 bases. Trimming removed 3 bases from V and 4 bases from J; junction bases left unmatched: 7. This CDR3 has 15 amino acids. Germline CDR1 reads SNHLY; CDR2 reads FYNNEI.

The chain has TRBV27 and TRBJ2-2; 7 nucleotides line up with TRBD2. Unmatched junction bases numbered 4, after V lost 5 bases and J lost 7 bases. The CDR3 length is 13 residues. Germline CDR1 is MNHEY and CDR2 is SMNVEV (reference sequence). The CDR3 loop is CASSGSGNGELFF. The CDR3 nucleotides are TGTGCCAGCAGTGGGAGCGGGAACGGGGAGCTGTTTTTT.

CDR3 region: CATSRELGAGNTIYF. DNA for the CDR3: TGTGCCACCAGCAGAGAACTGGGCGCGGGAAACACCATATATTTT. V usage is TRBV15 and J usage is TRBJ1-3; the D is unclear. Germline values: CDR1 LNHNV, CDR2 YYDKDF (reference sequence). The CDR3 loop spans 15 amino acids. V shed 0 bases and J shed 4 bases, with 10 bases lying between them. Filled out from reference TRBV15 and TRBJ1-3, the complete variable domain reads DAMVIQNPRYQVTQFGKPVTLSCSQTLNHNVMYWYQQKSSQAPKLLFHYYDKDFNNEADTPDNFQSRRPNTSFCFLDIRSPGLGDTAMYLCATSRELGAGNTIYFGEGSWLTVV.

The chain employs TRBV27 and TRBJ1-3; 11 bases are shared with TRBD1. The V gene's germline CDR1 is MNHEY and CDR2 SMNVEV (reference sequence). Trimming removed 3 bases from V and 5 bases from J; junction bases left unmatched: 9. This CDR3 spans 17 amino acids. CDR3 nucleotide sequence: TGTGCCAGCAGTTTTCGGCTGGGACAGGGGGTCAGAAACACCATATATTTT. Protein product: CASSFRLGQGVRNTIYF.

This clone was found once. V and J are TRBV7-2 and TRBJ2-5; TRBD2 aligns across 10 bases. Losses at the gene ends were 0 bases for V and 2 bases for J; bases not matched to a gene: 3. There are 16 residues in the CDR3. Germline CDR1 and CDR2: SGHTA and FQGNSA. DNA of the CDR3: TGTGCCAGCAGCTTAGCGACTAGCGGGCTTCAAGAGACCCAGTACTTC. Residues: CASSLATSGLQETQYF. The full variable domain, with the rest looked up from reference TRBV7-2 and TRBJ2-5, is GAGVSQSPSNKVTEKGKDVELRCDPISGHTALYWYRQSLGQGLEFLIYFQGNSAPDKSGLPSDRFSAERTGGSVSTLTIQRTQQEDSAVYLCASSLATSGLQETQYFGPGTRLLVL.

CDR3 in amino acids: CASSPSGTIKDYGYTF. The DNA for the CDR3 is TGTGCCAGCAGCCCATCCGGGACTATCAAGGACTATGGCTACACCTTC. The chain employs TRBV27 and TRBJ1-2, with a tentative D call TRBD1 (5 bases). The CDR3 has 16 residues. V lost 6 bases, J lost 3 bases, and 20 bases lay in between. Germline values: CDR1 MNHEY, CDR2 SMNVEV (reference sequence).

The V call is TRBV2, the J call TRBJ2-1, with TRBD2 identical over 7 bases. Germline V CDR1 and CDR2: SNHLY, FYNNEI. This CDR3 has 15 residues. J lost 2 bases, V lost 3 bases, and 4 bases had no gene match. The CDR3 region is CASSDPGGTYNEQFF. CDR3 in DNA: TGTGCCAGCAGTGATCCGGGGGGAACCTACAATGAGCAGTTCTTC.

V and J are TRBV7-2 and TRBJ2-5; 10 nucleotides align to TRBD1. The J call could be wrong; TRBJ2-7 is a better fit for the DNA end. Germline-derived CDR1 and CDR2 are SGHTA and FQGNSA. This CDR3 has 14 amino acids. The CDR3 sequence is CASSSRTGGYEQYF. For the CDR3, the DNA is TGTGCCAGCAGCTCCAGGACAGGGGGCTACGAGCAGTACTTC.

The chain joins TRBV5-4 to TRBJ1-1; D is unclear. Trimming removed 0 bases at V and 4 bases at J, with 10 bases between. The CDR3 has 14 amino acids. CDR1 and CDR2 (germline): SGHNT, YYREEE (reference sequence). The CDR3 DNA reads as TGTGCCAGCAGCTTGGCCGGTTACAGCACTGAAGCTTTCTTT. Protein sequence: CASSLAGYSTEAFF.

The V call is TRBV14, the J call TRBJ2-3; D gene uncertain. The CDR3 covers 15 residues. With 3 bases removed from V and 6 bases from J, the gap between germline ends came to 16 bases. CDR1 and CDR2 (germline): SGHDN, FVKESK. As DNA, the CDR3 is TGTGCCAGCAGCCACCTATACCTGACAACGGATACGCAGTATTTT. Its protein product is CASSHLYLTTDTQYF.